Shown below are 22 T cell receptor beta chains from a single sample sequenced in a study of T-cell memory formation after mild COVID-19. A single record per CDR3 protein comes from TCRdb applying MiXCR to the 5' RACE reads. This sample carries about 180,000 distinct CDR3 sequences, about a sixth of them seen once, and the ten largest clones take about 2.1%. The sample was PBMCs or a T cell subset sorted from them (not recorded which). The receptors shown here come from an adult woman who had mild COVID-19 (a few samples of this study predate the infection). Cell type and time point are not known.

This clonotype was seen many times. This chain connects TRBV25-1 to TRBJ2-1; 8 nucleotides line up with TRBD2. Germline V gene lookup returns CDR1 MGHDK and CDR2 SYGVNS. J lost 4 bases, V lost 5 bases, and 4 bases had no gene match. This CDR3 comprises 14 residues. This CDR3 is CASSRTGGYNEQFF. The CDR3 DNA reads TGTGCCAGCAGTAGGACGGGAGGGTACAATGAGCAGTTCTTC.

CDR3 sequence (DNA): TGTGCCAGCAGCCAATACGCAGGTGACACTGAAGCTTTCTTT. Its protein product is CASSQYAGDTEAFF. V usage is TRBV3-1 and J usage is TRBJ1-1; no reliable D call. CDR3 length: 14 residues. Germline V gives CDR1 LGHDT, CDR2 YNNKEL (reference sequence). Trimming cost V 2 bases and J 3 bases, with 10 bases left between them.

The DNA for the CDR3 is TGTGCCAGCAGTCCTTCCCCCGGGGTCGACACTGAAGCTTTCTTT. It codes for CASSPSPGVDTEAFF. The genes are TRBV12-3 or TRBV12-4 and TRBJ1-1, with D uncertain. The CDR3 is 15 residues long. V was pared by 5 bases and J by 3 bases, with 16 bases between.

The chain links TRBV7-8 to TRBJ2-5, with TRBD1 matching over 7 bases. V gave up 2 bases and J gave up 5 bases; unmatched junction bases: 8. The CDR3 contains 15 residues. Germline CDR1 and CDR2: SGHVS and FQNEAQ. The CDR3 loop is CASSLTGAELETQYF. In nucleotides, the CDR3 is TGTGCCAGCAGCTTAACAGGGGCGGAATTGGAGACCCAGTACTTC.

This clonotype was found many times. The chain links TRBV7-2 to TRBJ2-5, with unresolved D. The germline gives CDR1 SGHTA, CDR2 FQGNSA. V was clipped by 2 bases and J by 2 bases, with 6 bases between them. CDR3 length: 13 residues. CDR3 bases: TGTGCCAGCAGCTTAAGTAGACAAGAGACCCAGTACTTC. This sequence encodes CASSLSRQETQYF.

The CDR3 DNA is TGTGCCAGCAGTTTGCCAGGTGGGGCCAACGTCCTGACTTTC. Translating it yields CASSLPGGANVLTF. The V call is TRBV12-3 or TRBV12-4, the J call TRBJ2-6; D is undetermined. The CDR3 consists of 14 residues. The V and J ends lost 3 bases and 3 bases respectively, with 6 bases between them.

The J gene is TRBJ2-7, the V gene TRBV12-3 or TRBV12-4; no firm D call. V dropped 4 bases and J dropped 2 bases, with 9 bases sitting between them. The CDR3 runs 13 residues. CDR3 loop: CASSSISAYEQYF. The CDR3 DNA reads TGTGCCAGCAGTTCGATCTCAGCCTACGAGCAGTACTTC.

This chain joins TRBV6-2 or TRBV6-3 and TRBJ2-3; D is perhaps TRBD2 (6 bases). V lost 11 bases to trimming and J lost 0 bases, with 12 bases between them. Germline CDR1 and CDR2: MNHEY and SVGEGT. CDR3 length: 13 residues. The CDR3 is CAGRRPSTDTQYF. In DNA, the CDR3 is TGTGCCGGGAGGAGGCCCAGCACAGATACGCAGTATTTT.

This clonotype was detected many times. The chain has TRBV5-1 and TRBJ2-7, with 9 bases lining up with TRBD1. The CDR3 is made up of 17 amino acids. Unmatched junction bases numbered 12, after V lost 0 bases and J lost 5 bases. Germline V gene lookup returns CDR1 SGHRS and CDR2 YFSETQ. The CDR3 is CASSLGTGGGSSNEQYF. CDR3 nucleotide sequence: TGCGCCAGCAGCTTGGGAACAGGGGGCGGATCATCCAACGAGCAGTACTTC.

This clonotype was detected a few times. This chain joins TRBV20-1 and TRBJ1-4, with 7 bases that match TRBD1. Per germline, CDR1 DFQATT and CDR2 SNEGSKA (reference sequence). CDR3 size: 13 residues. Trimming at V came to 3 bases and at J to 6 bases, leaving 4 bases not matched to a gene. Here the CDR3 reads CSASRDSYEKLFF. CDR3 nucleotide sequence: TGCAGTGCTAGTAGGGACAGTTATGAAAAACTGTTTTTT.

V gene TRBV7-9 combines with J gene TRBJ1-1; 7 bases align to TRBD1. The CDR3 runs 17 residues. Germline V gives CDR1 SEHNR, CDR2 FQNEAQ (reference sequence). The V and J ends lost 2 bases and 1 base, in that order; junction bases with no gene match: 10. The CDR3 protein is CASSLRGAGTENTEAFF. The CDR3 DNA reads as TGTGCCAGCAGCTTAAGGGGGGCCGGGACAGAGAACACTGAAGCTTTCTTT.

The V gene is TRBV6-2 or TRBV6-3, the J gene TRBJ2-5; 8 bases fit TRBD2. The CDR3 is 15 amino acids. Germline-derived CDR1 and CDR2 are MNHEY and SVGEGT. J was trimmed by 2 bases and V by 6 bases; bases with no gene match: 8. CDR3 sequence: CASSPRGTSQETQYF. CDR3 in DNA: TGTGCCAGCAGCCCTCGGGGGACTAGTCAAGAGACCCAGTACTTC.

This clonotype was counted at least ten times. The chain uses TRBV5-1 and TRBJ2-3, with TRBD2 matching 8 bases. The CDR3 contains 16 residues. Unmatched junction bases numbered 8, after V lost 0 bases and J lost 5 bases. Germline lookup yields CDR1 SGHRS and CDR2 YFSETQ. In nucleotides, the CDR3 is TGCGCCAGCAGCTTGGAGGAGCGGGGGAGGGGAGATACGCAGTATTTT. Its protein product is CASSLEERGRGDTQYF.

There are many counts of this clonotype. The rearrangement links TRBV7-6 to TRBJ2-1; 7 nucleotides agree with TRBD2. CDR1 is SGHVS and CDR2 is FNYEAQ in the germline V gene. The V and J ends lost 3 bases and 3 bases, in that order; junction bases with no gene match: 11. The CDR3 consists of 17 residues. CDR3: CASSFRGGGDLYNEQFF. CDR3 coding DNA: TGTGCCAGCAGCTTTAGAGGCGGGGGAGATCTCTACAATGAGCAGTTCTTC.

This clonotype has just a few counts. The V gene is TRBV12-3 or TRBV12-4, the J gene TRBJ2-5; D remains unclear. V lost 1 base and J lost 2, with 5 bases in between. The CDR3 sequence is 13 residues long. The CDR3 nucleotides are TGTGCCAGCAGTTTAGTCAGGCAAGAGACCCAGTACTTC. Translation gives CASSLVRQETQYF.

Only a few counts were recorded for this clonotype. This rearrangement joins TRBV19 to TRBJ1-1; 9 nucleotides line up with TRBD1. V trimming: 4 bases; J trimming: 5 bases; junction bases outside the gene matches: 8. Germline V gene sequence: CDR1 LNHDA, CDR2 SQIVND (reference sequence). This CDR3 region has 15 residues. DNA of the CDR3: TGTGCCAGTAGTACGCGCAGACAGGGGGTTACTGAAGCTTTCTTT. This encodes CASSTRRQGVTEAFF.

This chain links TRBV5-1 with TRBJ1-2; D uncertain. Trimming took off 0 bases at V and 8 bases at J, with 8 bases between the two ends. This CDR3 has 12 amino acids. Germline CDR1 reads SGHRS; CDR2 reads YFSETQ. The CDR3 nucleotides are TGCGCCAGCAGCTTGGAGAGGGAAGGCTACACCTTC. Residues: CASSLEREGYTF.

The CDR3 bases are TGCGCCAGCAGCTTGACCAGCGCGGCCTACGAGCAGTACTTC. Translating gives CASSLTSAAYEQYF. V is TRBV5-1 and J is TRBJ2-7, with D unclear. This CDR3 is built from 14 residues. Trimming pared 1 base from V and 2 bases from J, leaving 10 bases between. CDR1 is SGHRS, CDR2 YFSETQ, per germline.

This chain joins TRBV30 and TRBJ2-7, with D perhaps matching TRBD1 or TRBD2 (5 bases each). The germline CDR1 and CDR2 sequences are GTSNPN and SVGIG (reference sequence). Trimming pared 8 bases from V and 2 bases from J, leaving 10 bases between. This CDR3 has 11 residues. In nucleotides, the CDR3 is TGTGCCATCGGGGCTACCTACGAGCAGTACTTC. The encoded protein is CAIGATYEQYF.

The chain joins TRBV12-3 or TRBV12-4 to TRBJ2-1; D unclear. Trimming took off 3 bases at V and 1 base at J, with 10 bases between the two ends. This CDR3 comprises 15 residues. This chain's CDR3 is CASSFEVPSYNEQFF. The CDR3 DNA sequence: TGTGCCAGCAGTTTTGAAGTCCCTTCCTACAATGAGCAGTTCTTC.

CDR3 loop: CASSMGGGMNTEAFF. DNA of the CDR3: TGTGCCAGCAGTATGGGGGGAGGTATGAACACTGAAGCTTTCTTT. The chain is built from TRBV7-2 and TRBJ1-1; D perhaps matches TRBD1 (5 bases). CDR1 and CDR2 from the germline V gene are SGHTA and FQGNSA. The CDR3 contains 15 residues. V lost 6 bases and J 0 bases, leaving 14 bases between the germline ends.

This clonotype was picked up many times. The chain joins TRBV5-1 to TRBJ2-2, with TRBD2 as a possible D gene (6 bases). Germline V lookup: CDR1 SGHRS, CDR2 YFSETQ. The germline V and J ends were trimmed by 0 bases and 4 bases, with 16 bases remaining between them. The CDR3 totals 17 residues. The CDR3 here is CASSLGVDTGGTGELFF. DNA of the CDR3: TGCGCCAGCAGCTTGGGAGTCGACACCGGGGGCACCGGGGAGCTGTTTTTT.